The 20 T cell receptor beta chains presented below share a single source sample, sequenced in a study of early T cells in non-severe SARS-CoV-2 infection. TCRdb independently ran MiXCR on the 5' RACE reads; one entry per CDR3 protein. This sample has about 99,000 distinct CDR3 sequences, with around 16% found just once. Sequenced input: whole blood. The receptors here all came from an adult who was a healthcare worker with PCR-confirmed SARS-CoV-2 infection or an uninfected control (not recorded which).

This chain joins TRBV12-3 or TRBV12-4 and TRBJ1-1, with TRBD1 as a possible D gene (6 bases). V was pared by 4 bases and J by 5 bases, with 17 bases between. There are 15 residues in the CDR3. CDR3: CASSSGWTALTEAFF. In DNA, the CDR3 is TGTGCCAGCAGTTCGGGGTGGACAGCACTAACTGAAGCTTTCTTT.

V and J are TRBV9 and TRBJ2-6; 12 bases are shared with TRBD2. CDR1 and CDR2 from the germline V gene are SGDLS and YYNGEE. The ends lost 4 bases at V and 0 bases at J; junction bases unmatched: 8. The CDR3 covers 19 residues. This CDR3 is CASSSRTSGANSGANVLTF. CDR3 sequence (DNA): TGTGCCAGCAGCTCCCGGACTAGCGGGGCTAACTCTGGGGCCAACGTCCTGACTTTC.

Concerning this clonotype: This CDR3 fails to terminate in the conserved phenylalanine or tryptophan, so it likely reflects a read error. The DNA is left out, because the CDR3 cannot be placed on it with certainty; the CDR3 is given as TCRdb lists it. J is TRBJ2-7 and V is TRBV10-3; the DNA was not compared with TRBD1, the D call given in the table. The CDR3 is 15 amino acids in total, end residues counted. CDR1 ENHRY and CDR2 SYGVKD come from the germline V gene. Here the CDR3 reads CAISEKTGLYPEGYS.

This rearrangement joins TRBV21-1 to TRBJ2-7; the table's D call TRBD1 went unverified against the DNA. TRBV21-1 corresponds to a pseudogene. The CDR3 runs to 15 residues. Written as DNA, the CDR3 is TGTGCCAGCAGGAAAGAGGTGGGGGGCCCCTACGAGCAGTACTTC. Translating it yields CASRKEVGGPYEQYF.

This chain connects TRBV11-2 to TRBJ2-1; D is ambiguous. The germline V gene encodes CDR1 SGHAT and CDR2 FQNNGV. V was clipped by 7 bases and J by 0 bases, with 13 bases between them. The CDR3 length is 15 residues. CDR3 sequence reads: CASNSDTGSYNEQFF. The CDR3 DNA sequence: TGTGCCAGCAACTCAGATACGGGCTCCTACAATGAGCAGTTCTTC.

This clonotype was seen repeatedly, ten times or more. The rearrangement uses TRBV2 and TRBJ2-7; D unresolved. Trimming left V 0 bases short and J 6 bases short, with 15 bases between. The CDR3 is made up of 15 amino acids. Germline-derived CDR1 and CDR2 are SNHLY and FYNNEI. The CDR3 loop reads CASSEALSGNVEQYF. CDR3 in DNA: TGTGCCAGCAGTGAAGCGCTTAGTGGGAACGTCGAGCAGTACTTC.

This clonotype was seen ten or more times. This chain joins TRBV11-2 and TRBJ2-7, with 8 bases that match TRBD2. V was pared by 5 bases and J by 6 bases, with 12 bases of the junction left unmatched. Germline values: CDR1 SGHAT, CDR2 FQNNGV. This CDR3 has 15 amino acids. As DNA, the CDR3 is TGTGCCAGCAGCCTAGTCAGTATTCTAGCGGGCGAGCAGTACTTC. It codes for CASSLVSILAGEQYF. The full variable domain, in which reference TRBV11-2 and TRBJ2-7 provide the parts outside the CDR3, is EAGVAQSPRYKIIEKRQSVAFWCNPISGHATLYWYQQILGQGPKLLIQFQNNGVVDDSQLPKDRFSAERLKGVDSTLKIQPAKLEDSAVYLCASSLVSILAGEQYFGPGTRLTVT.

This clonotype was detected only once. The rearrangement uses TRBV5-1 and TRBJ2-5; tentatively, D is TRBD1 or TRBD2 (5 bases each). Trimming cost V 3 bases and J 2 bases, with 17 bases left between them. CDR1 is SGHRS and CDR2 is YFSETQ in the germline V gene. This CDR3 region has 16 residues. The CDR3 loop is CASSSGYRDGQETQYF. The CDR3, as DNA: TGCGCCAGCAGCTCGGGATACCGGGACGGGCAAGAGACCCAGTACTTC.

This clonotype has at least ten counts. The chain has TRBV29-1 and TRBJ2-7; D is ambiguous. Germline loops: CDR1 SQVTM, CDR2 ANQGSEA. V lost 7 bases, J lost 4 bases, and 20 bases lay in between. This CDR3 has 14 residues. The CDR3 DNA reads TGCAGCGCCATAGCCCGGAGCGCAATTTACGAGCAGTACTTC. This sequence encodes CSAIARSAIYEQYF.

Only a few counts were recorded for this clonotype. The rearrangement uses TRBV6-1 and TRBJ2-5; perhaps TRBD1 as D (6 bases). V lost 2 bases, J lost 7 bases, and 11 bases lay in between. Germline V gene lookup returns CDR1 MNHNS and CDR2 SASEGT. CDR3 size: 13 residues. CDR3: CASSELQGRTQYF. Here the CDR3 DNA reads TGTGCCAGCAGTGAATTGCAGGGGCGGACCCAGTACTTC.

The rearrangement links TRBV7-9 to TRBJ1-4; possible D gene TRBD1, 6 bases. CDR1 and CDR2 from the germline V gene are SEHNR and FQNEAQ (reference sequence). The CDR3 sequence is 17 residues long. Trimming left V 6 bases short and J 0 bases short, with 17 bases between. The CDR3 region is CASRGSGTTATNEKLFF. The DNA for the CDR3 is TGTGCCAGCAGGGGGAGCGGGACAACGGCAACTAATGAAAAACTGTTTTTT.

The genes are TRBV20-1 and TRBJ1-1; D perhaps matches TRBD1 (6 bases). Germline V CDR1 and CDR2: DFQATT, SNEGSKA (reference sequence). The CDR3 covers 15 residues. The V and J ends lost 6 bases and 0 bases respectively, with 17 bases between them. The CDR3 DNA reads as TGCAGTGCCCCGGTCCCTGGGACACTGAACACTGAAGCTTTCTTT. It codes for CSAPVPGTLNTEAFF.

The chain uses TRBV29-1 and TRBJ1-2, with D perhaps TRBD1 (6 bases). Trimming stripped 4 bases from V and 2 bases from J, with 11 bases between. CDR1 and CDR2 from the germline V gene are SQVTM and ANQGSEA. This CDR3 comprises 13 residues. The CDR3 loop is CSVAWGQNYGYTF. CDR3 in DNA: TGCAGCGTTGCTTGGGGGCAGAACTATGGCTACACCTTC.

This clonotype was seen a few times. The chain joins TRBV10-3 to TRBJ2-5; D call uncertain. CDR1 and CDR2 from the germline V gene are ENHRY and SYGVKD. Trimming cost V 3 bases and J 10 bases, with 15 bases left between them. The CDR3 totals 13 residues. CDR3 in DNA: TGTGCCATCAGTGATTCGGCAGGTCGGAGCCAGTACTTC. It yields the protein CAISDSAGRSQYF.

CDR3 nucleotides: TGTGCCAGCAGTTTGGGCGCCCCAGCTTTCTTT. Protein: CASSLGAPAFF. J is TRBJ1-1 and V is TRBV28, with no clear D. The V end was cut by 3 bases, the J end by 10 bases, with 9 bases between. Germline CDR1 is MDHEN and CDR2 is SYDVKM. This CDR3 has 11 amino acids.

This clonotype turned up a few times. The chain uses TRBV12-3 or TRBV12-4 and TRBJ1-5; 8 bases are a match to TRBD1. The CDR3 runs 15 residues. Losses at the gene ends were 2 bases for V and 1 base for J; bases not matched to a gene: 1. CDR3 residues: CASSLRTGSNQPQHF. Written as DNA, the CDR3 is TGTGCCAGCAGTTTAAGGACAGGGAGCAATCAGCCCCAGCATTTT.

The V and J genes are TRBV12-3 or TRBV12-4 and TRBJ1-3; D gene uncertain. The CDR3 is made up of 13 amino acids. Trimming removed 8 bases from V and 0 bases from J, with 8 bases in between. The DNA of the CDR3 is TGTGCCAGCGCGCGGCACTCTGGAAACACCATATATTTT. Protein sequence: CASARHSGNTIYF.

V usage is TRBV7-2 and J usage is TRBJ2-1; 8 nucleotides match TRBD1. V lost 5 bases to trimming and J lost 16 bases; unmatched junction nucleotides: 10. The CDR3 runs to 12 residues. Germline CDR1 and CDR2: SGHTA and FQGNSA. CDR3 in DNA: TGTGCCAGCAGCCCCAAGGGACAGGCCCTCTTCTTC. This translates into CASSPKGQALFF.

V is TRBV20-1 and J is TRBJ2-7, with D perhaps given as TRBD1 or TRBD2 (5 bases each). With 3 bases removed from V and 4 bases from J, the gap between germline ends came to 13 bases. The CDR3 runs 13 residues. Germline assignment: CDR1 DFQATT and CDR2 SNEGSKA (reference sequence). The CDR3 DNA follows: TGCAGTGCTAGGGGACCCCTCGAGTACGAGCAGTACTTC. Translating it yields CSARGPLEYEQYF.

This chain joins TRBV29-1 and TRBJ1-1; perhaps TRBD1 as D (5 bases). The V end lost 1 base, the J end lost 0 bases, and 6 bases lay between the germline ends. Germline CDR1 is SQVTM and CDR2 is ANQGSEA. CDR3 length: 13 amino acids. CDR3 protein: CSVEGTLNTEAFF. DNA of the CDR3: TGCAGCGTTGAAGGGACATTGAACACTGAAGCTTTCTTT.